Listed below are T cell receptor beta chains from one sample, sequenced in a study of T cell responses to AZD1222 COVID-19 vaccine. The data were produced by immunoSEQ multiplex PCR, yet TCRdb's version contains in-frame clones alone and is incomplete. The table has some 80,000 clones, 70% to 90% seen once. The material sequenced was peripheral blood, taken on day 0 of MenACWY control vaccination. These receptors were collected from an adult in good health. Both conserved end residues are part of each CDR3. A D gene is named only where the DNA matches it firmly. Some rows have no size entry. The others give once, few or many, or a class for an expanded clone.

d_call j_call clone_size v_call cdr3_aa cdr3_nt
NA TRBJ1-5 few TRBV19 CASSIEGMSNQPQHF TGTGCCAGTAGTATAGAGGGGATGAGCAATCAGCCCCAGCATTTT
NA TRBJ1-1 NA TRBV21-1 CASSSGTSDTEAFF TGTGCCAGCAGCAGCGGGACAAGCGACACTGAAGCTTTCTTT
TRBD2 TRBJ2-5 NA TRBV3-1/TRBV3-2 CASSPAGLAGVIETQYF TGTGCCAGCAGCCCGGCCGGACTAGCGGGGGTCATAGAGACCCAGTACTTC
NA TRBJ1-6 NA TRBV4-3 CASSQDIGQGDWPLHF TGCGCCAGCAGCCAAGACATCGGACAAGGGGACTGGCCCCTCCACTTT
NA TRBJ2-5 NA TRBV3-1/TRBV3-2 CASSREETQYF TGTGCCAGCAGCCGAGAAGAGACCCAGTACTTC
NA TRBJ1-1 NA TRBV5-4 CASRNTGFTEAFF TGTGCCAGCCGAAATACAGGGTTCACTGAAGCTTTCTTT
TRBD1 TRBJ2-2 NA TRBV19 CASSRQGAKGNTGELFF TGTGCCAGTAGTCGACAGGGGGCAAAGGGGAATACCGGGGAGCTGTTTTTT
TRBD1 TRBJ1-1 once TRBV5-1 CASSLSQGARTEAFF TGCGCCAGCAGCTTGTCACAGGGGGCGCGAACTGAAGCTTTCTTT
NA TRBJ1-2 NA TRBV4-3 CASSQDPGGGLGYTF TGCGCCAGCAGCCAAGACCCCGGCGGGGGGCTTGGCTACACCTTC
NA TRBJ2-3 NA TRBV7-3 CASSQNLGGTQYF TGTGCCAGCAGTCAAAACCTAGGGGGTACGCAGTATTTT
NA TRBJ1-6 NA TRBV11-3 CASSSGPLNNSPLHF TGTGCCAGCAGCTCGGGACCGTTAAATAATTCACCCCTCCACTTT
NA TRBJ1-3 NA TRBV18 CASSPQGGNTIYF TGTGCCAGCTCACCACAGGGGGGAAACACCATATATTTT
NA TRBJ1-2 NA TRBV18 CASSPSPGADYGYTF TGTGCCAGCTCACCAAGTCCAGGGGCGGATTATGGCTACACCTTC
NA TRBJ1-4 NA TRBV5-1 CASSPGGLRGEKLFF TGCGCCAGCAGCCCCGGCGGGCTAAGGGGTGAAAAACTGTTTTTT
TRBD1 TRBJ2-3 NA TRBV5-4 CASSRTGADTQYF TGTGCCAGCAGCCGCACAGGGGCAGATACGCAGTATTTT
NA TRBJ2-7 NA TRBV18 CASSEQGPNEQYF TGTGCCAGCTCAGAACAGGGACCGAACGAGCAGTACTTC
TRBD1 TRBJ1-4 NA TRBV6-5 CASNQGQNEKLFF TGTGCCAGCAACCAGGGACAGAATGAAAAACTGTTTTTT
NA TRBJ2-3 NA TRBV27 CASSGGLSTDTQYF TGTGCCAGCAGCGGGGGCCTTAGCACAGATACGCAGTATTTT
TRBD1 TRBJ2-1 NA TRBV2 CASLGQGGAGEQFF TGTGCCAGCCTGGGACAGGGTGGGGCGGGTGAGCAGTTCTTC
NA TRBJ1-1 NA TRBV2 CASSDRWDTEAFF TGTGCCAGCAGTGATAGATGGGACACTGAAGCTTTCTTT
TRBD1 TRBJ2-7 NA TRBV24-1 CATSDPGQAYEQYF TGTGCCACCAGTGATCCTGGACAGGCCTACGAGCAGTACTTC
TRBD2 TRBJ2-5 NA TRBV7-2 CASRGREGLPQETQYF TGTGCCAGCAGGGGGCGGGAGGGACTTCCCCAAGAGACCCAGTACTTC
TRBD2 TRBJ2-1 NA TRBV9 CASSPVGGGITYNEQFF TGTGCCAGCAGCCCCGTCGGGGGGGGGATTACCTACAATGAGCAGTTCTTC
NA TRBJ1-5 NA TRBV5-5 CASSRVYSNQPQHF TGTGCCAGCAGCCGCGTATATAGCAATCAGCCCCAGCATTTT
NA TRBJ2-1 NA TRBV6-2/TRBV6-3 CASSYKAWGPGNEQFF TGTGCCAGCAGTTATAAAGCTTGGGGGCCGGGCAATGAGCAGTTCTTC
NA TRBJ1-2 once TRBV6-2/TRBV6-3 CASSFSGANYGYTF TGTGCCAGCAGTTTTTCAGGGGCGAACTATGGCTACACCTTC
NA TRBJ1-2 few TRBV6-5 CASIPTGTYGYTF TGTGCCAGCATCCCCACCGGGACCTATGGCTACACCTTC
TRBD1 TRBJ1-5 NA TRBV19 CASSGQGTHNSNQPQHF TGTGCCAGTAGCGGACAGGGGACGCATAATAGCAATCAGCCCCAGCATTTT
TRBD1 TRBJ1-5 NA TRBV19 CASSIDGGQTLQPQHF TGTGCCAGTAGTATAGATGGGGGACAGACTTTACAGCCCCAGCATTTT
TRBD1 TRBJ1-2 NA TRBV5-6 CASSLGVGTGGGYTF TGTGCCAGCAGCTTGGGAGTGGGGACAGGGGGTGGCTACACCTTC
NA TRBJ1-6 NA TRBV30 CAWSALNSYNSPLHF TGTGCCTGGAGTGCTCTCAACTCCTATAATTCACCCCTCCACTTT
TRBD1 TRBJ2-2 NA TRBV11-3 CASTRTGEFTGELFF TGTGCCAGCACCCGGACAGGGGAGTTCACCGGGGAGCTGTTTTTT
NA TRBJ1-5 NA TRBV4-2 CASSQEPRENQPQHF TGTGCCAGCAGCCAAGAGCCAAGGGAGAATCAGCCCCAGCATTTT
NA TRBJ1-2 NA TRBV15 CATSRVGRGAPYGYTF TGTGCCACCAGCAGAGTGGGTAGGGGGGCCCCCTATGGCTACACCTTC
TRBD1 TRBJ2-5 NA TRBV4-2 CASSQTGQETQYF TGTGCCAGCAGCCAGACAGGGCAAGAGACCCAGTACTTC
NA TRBJ1-1 NA TRBV6-5 CASSYSTRDTEAFF TGTGCCAGCAGTTACTCGACCAGGGACACTGAAGCTTTCTTT
NA TRBJ2-5 NA TRBV19 CASSIARGQAETQYF TGTGCCAGTAGTATCGCCAGGGGCCAAGCAGAGACCCAGTACTTC
NA TRBJ1-6 NA TRBV7-3 CASRQGTNSPLHF TGTGCCAGCCGCCAGGGGACAAATTCACCCCTCCACTTT
TRBD1 TRBJ1-5 once TRBV19 CASRQGEGRTQPQHF TGTGCCAGTAGACAGGGGGAGGGGAGGACTCAGCCCCAGCATTTT
NA TRBJ2-7 few TRBV5-4 CASSKGGPYEQYF TGTGCCAGCAGCAAGGGAGGACCTTACGAGCAGTACTTC
TRBD1 TRBJ2-7 NA TRBV6-6 CASTDSGTGIYEQYF TGTGCCAGCACCGACTCCGGGACAGGGATCTACGAGCAGTACTTC
TRBD1 TRBJ2-2 once TRBV5-1 CASSLAQGGTGELFF TGCGCCAGCAGCTTGGCACAGGGGGGAACCGGGGAGCTGTTTTTT
NA TRBJ2-3 once TRBV18 CASSPPTRTDTQYF TGTGCCAGCTCACCACCGACTCGGACAGATACGCAGTATTTT
NA TRBJ1-1 NA TRBV2 CASSVTENTEAFF TGTGCCAGCAGTGTCACTGAGAACACTGAAGCTTTCTTT
NA TRBJ2-7 NA TRBV6-1 CASSEPGRRKDEQYF TGTGCCAGCAGTGAACCGGGACGGCGTAAGGACGAGCAGTACTTC
NA TRBJ2-1 NA TRBV28 CASSLYPSNEQFF TGTGCCAGCAGTTTATATCCCAGCAATGAGCAGTTCTTC